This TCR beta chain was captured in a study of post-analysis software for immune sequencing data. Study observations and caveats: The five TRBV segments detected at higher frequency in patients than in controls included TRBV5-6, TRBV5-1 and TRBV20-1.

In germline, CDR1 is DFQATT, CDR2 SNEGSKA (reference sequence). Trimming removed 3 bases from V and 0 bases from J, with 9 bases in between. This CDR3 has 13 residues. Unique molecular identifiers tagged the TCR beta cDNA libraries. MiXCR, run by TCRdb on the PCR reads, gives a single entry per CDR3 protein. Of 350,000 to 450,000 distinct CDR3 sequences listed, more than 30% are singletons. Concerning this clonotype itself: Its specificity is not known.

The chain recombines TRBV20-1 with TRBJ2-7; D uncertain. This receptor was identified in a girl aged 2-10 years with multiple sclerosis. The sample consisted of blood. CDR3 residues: CSASDASSYEQYF. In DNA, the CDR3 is TGCAGTGCTAGCGACGCCAGCTCCTACGAGCAGTACTTC.